This TCR beta chain was recovered during a study of blood T cell repertoires in COVID-19. Whole-study context: In each case, the material was cDNA or gDNA derived from T cells, B-cell-depleted T cells, or PBMCs.

After removal of 5 bases from V and 4 bases from J, the junction contained 7 bases not matched to a gene. The CDR3 length is 15 residues. The V gene's germline CDR1 is SGHVS and CDR2 FNYEAQ. As originally analysed: Researchers report that nucleated cell counts were estimated from reference gene primer amplification. Clones were read by immunoSEQ multiplex PCR, and TCRdb kept only the in-frame ones, dropping some. That table supplies the V and J calls and clone size; D and trimming were determined from the DNA. The sample carries about 73,000 clones, around 88% recorded once. Sequencing used peripheral blood. The chain uses TRBV7-6 and TRBJ1-2; TRBD1 matches at 10 bases. The sequence was obtained from a man over 45 with active COVID-19. CDR3 sequence reads: CASSPETGGFYGYTF. CDR3 coding DNA: TGTGCCAGCAGCCCGGAGACAGGGGGCTTCTATGGCTACACCTTC.